This note documents a single T cell receptor beta chain sequence. Its antigen is still unknown. No clone much larger than this one lies a single base away; base qualities are absent. This entry belongs to a study of T-cell reconstitution after alpha-beta-depleted transplantation in children (TCRdb year 2016). About the investigation overall: The study quantitatively tracked T-cell immune reconstitution after TCRalphabeta/CD19-depleted allogeneic hematopoietic cell transplantation in children using TCR repertoire profiling. Points the paper makes about the study in general: Apparently early alphabetaT-cell count recovery about two months after transplant reportedly relied on only several hundred rapidly expanded clones derived from non-depleted graft cells. Over the following months the frequencies of hyperexpanded clones went down, and after one year T-cell counts and TCRbeta diversity were mostly credited to newly produced T cells. In some patients, high TCRbeta diversity at day 60 was attributed to recipient T cells and intrathymic progenitors that had survived conditioning.

The method was PCR. These reads were obtained on an Illumina HiSeq 2500. TCR libraries were prepared with molecular barcoding, using unique molecular identifiers to normalize TCRbeta repertoire quantification. In-frame beta chains were kept once TCRdb had trimmed the public reads at Q25 with fastp and called clones with MiXCR. Merged by CDR3 protein, the rows form single entries marked with the most common genes and DNA. The sample table records under 450,000 distinct CDR3 sequences; about 16% of these occur just once. In total, the top ten clones hold approximately 29% of the sample. Taken with the paper, the label for treatment or condition translates to: allogeneic hematopoietic cell transplantation with graft depleted of TCRalphabeta T cells and CD19 B cells. The children who served as transplant recipients had been given grafts of TCRalphabeta/CD19-depleted allogeneic hematopoietic cells. CDR3 length: 14 amino acids, cysteine to phenylalanine. The CDR3 DNA has 42 bases and is translated from base 1. The germline V gene encodes CDR1 SNHLY and CDR2 FYNNEI. The trim is 7 bases for V and 2 bases for J, with a gap of 13 bases between the germline ends.

The sample consisted of PBMCs, mostly from graft donor cells, taken 360 days after TCRalphabeta/CD19-depleted stem cell transplant. The receptor chain draws on TRBV2 and TRBJ2-3; the D gene is perhaps TRBD1, from 5 matching bases. The TCR sequence derives from a boy less than two years old who had a stem cell transplant for Wiskott-Aldrich syndrome, so the T cells may come from the graft donor. The DNA reads TGTGCCAGCATTCCAGGGTCCTACACAGATACGCAGTATTTT. It translates as CASIPGSYTDTQYF. Here the CDR3 is joined to the reference TRBV2 and TRBJ2-3 genes, and the full variable domain is: EPEVTQTPSHQVTQMGQEVILRCVPISNHLYFYWYRQILGQKVEFLVSFYNNEISEKSEIFDDQFSVERPDGSNFTLKIRSTKLEDSAMYFCASIPGSYTDTQYFGPGTRLTVL.